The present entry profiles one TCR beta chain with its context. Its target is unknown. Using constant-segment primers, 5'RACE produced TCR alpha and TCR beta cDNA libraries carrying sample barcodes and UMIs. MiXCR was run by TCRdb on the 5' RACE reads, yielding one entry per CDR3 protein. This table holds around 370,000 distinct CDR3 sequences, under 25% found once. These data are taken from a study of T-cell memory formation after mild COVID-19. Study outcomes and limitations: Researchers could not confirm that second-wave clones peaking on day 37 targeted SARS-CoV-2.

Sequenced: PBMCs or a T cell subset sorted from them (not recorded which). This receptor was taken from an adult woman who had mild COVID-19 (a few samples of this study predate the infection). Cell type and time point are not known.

The CDR3 nucleotides are TGCAGCGTTGAGGTTTTCTCCACCCGACTAGCGGAACCCTACAATGAGCAGTTCTTC. Amino acids: CSVEVFSTRLAEPYNEQFF. The J gene is TRBJ2-1, the V gene TRBV29-1; 9 bases align to TRBD2. Trimming at V came to 3 bases and at J to 2 bases, leaving 17 bases not matched to a gene. The CDR3 has 19 residues. Germline CDR1 and CDR2: SQVTM and ANQGSEA.